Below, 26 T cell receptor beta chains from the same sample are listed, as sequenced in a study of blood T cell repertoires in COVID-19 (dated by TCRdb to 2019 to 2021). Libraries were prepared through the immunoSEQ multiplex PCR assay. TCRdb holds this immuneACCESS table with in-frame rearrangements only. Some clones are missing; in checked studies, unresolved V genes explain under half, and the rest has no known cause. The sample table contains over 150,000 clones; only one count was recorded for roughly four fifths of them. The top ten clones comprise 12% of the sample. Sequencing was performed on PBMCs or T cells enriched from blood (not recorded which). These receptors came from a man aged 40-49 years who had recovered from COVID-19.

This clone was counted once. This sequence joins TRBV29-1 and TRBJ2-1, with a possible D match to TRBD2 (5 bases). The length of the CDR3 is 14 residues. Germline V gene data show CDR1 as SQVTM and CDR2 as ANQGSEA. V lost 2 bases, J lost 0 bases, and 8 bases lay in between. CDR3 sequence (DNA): TGCAGCGTTGAAAGCGGAAGCTCCTACAATGAGCAGTTCTTC. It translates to CSVESGSSYNEQFF.

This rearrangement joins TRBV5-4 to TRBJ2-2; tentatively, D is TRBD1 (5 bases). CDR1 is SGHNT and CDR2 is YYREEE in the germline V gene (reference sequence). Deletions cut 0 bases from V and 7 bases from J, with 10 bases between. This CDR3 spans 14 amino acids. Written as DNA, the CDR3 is TGTGCCAGCAGCTTGGGGGGCTTTAACGGGGAGCTGTTTTTT. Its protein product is CASSLGGFNGELFF.

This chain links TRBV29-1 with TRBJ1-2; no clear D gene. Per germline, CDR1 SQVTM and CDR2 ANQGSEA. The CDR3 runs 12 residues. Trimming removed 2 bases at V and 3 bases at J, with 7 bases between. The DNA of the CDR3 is TGCAGCGTTGAAACCTGGCACTATGGCTACACCTTC. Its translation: CSVETWHYGYTF. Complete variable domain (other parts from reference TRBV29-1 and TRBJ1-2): SAVISQKPSRDICQRGTSLTIQCQVDSQVTMMFWYRQQPGQSLTLIATANQGSEATYESGFVIDKFPISRPNLTFSTLTVSNMSPEDSSIYLCSVETWHYGYTFGSGTRLTVV.

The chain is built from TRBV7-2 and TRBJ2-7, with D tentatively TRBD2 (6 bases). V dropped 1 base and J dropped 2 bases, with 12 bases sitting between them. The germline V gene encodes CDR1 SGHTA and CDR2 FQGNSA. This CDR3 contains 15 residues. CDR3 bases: TGTGCCAGCAGCTTAGTAGGCGGGGCTACCTACGAGCAGTACTTC. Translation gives CASSLVGGATYEQYF.

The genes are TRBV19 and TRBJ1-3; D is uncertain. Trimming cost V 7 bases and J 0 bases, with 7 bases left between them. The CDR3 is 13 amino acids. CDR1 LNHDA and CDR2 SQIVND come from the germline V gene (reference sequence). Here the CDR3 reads CASKSSSGNTIYF. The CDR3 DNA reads TGTGCCAGTAAATCTAGCTCTGGAAACACCATATATTTT.

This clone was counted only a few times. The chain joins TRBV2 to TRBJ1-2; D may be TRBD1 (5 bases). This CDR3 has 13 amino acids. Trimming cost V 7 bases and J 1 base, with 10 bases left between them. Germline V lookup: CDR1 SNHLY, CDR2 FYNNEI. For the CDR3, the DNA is TGTGCCAGCACCGACGACAGTAACTATGGCTACACCTTC. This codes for CASTDDSNYGYTF.

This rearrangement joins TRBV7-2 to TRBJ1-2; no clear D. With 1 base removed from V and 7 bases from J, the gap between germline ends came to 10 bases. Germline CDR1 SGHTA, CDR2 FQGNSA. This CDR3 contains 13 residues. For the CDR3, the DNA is TGTGCCAGCAGCTTAGATCTGGGAGGTGGCTACACCTTC. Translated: CASSLDLGGGYTF.

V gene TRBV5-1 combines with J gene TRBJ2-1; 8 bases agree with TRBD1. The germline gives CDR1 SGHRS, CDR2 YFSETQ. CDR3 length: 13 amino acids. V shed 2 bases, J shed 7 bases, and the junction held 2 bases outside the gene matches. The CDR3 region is CASSFQGANEQFF. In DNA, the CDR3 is TGCGCCAGCAGCTTCCAGGGGGCGAATGAGCAGTTCTTC.

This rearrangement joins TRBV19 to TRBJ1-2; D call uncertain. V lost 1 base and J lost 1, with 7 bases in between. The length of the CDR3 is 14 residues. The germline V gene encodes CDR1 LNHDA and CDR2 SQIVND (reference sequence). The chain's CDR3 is CASSIATLNYGYTF. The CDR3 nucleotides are TGTGCCAGTAGTATAGCGACACTTAACTATGGCTACACCTTC.

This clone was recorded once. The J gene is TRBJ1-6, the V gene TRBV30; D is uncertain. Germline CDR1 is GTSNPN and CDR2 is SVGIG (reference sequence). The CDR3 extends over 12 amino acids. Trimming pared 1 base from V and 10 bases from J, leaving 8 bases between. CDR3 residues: CAWSGLYSPLHF. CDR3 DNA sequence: TGTGCCTGGAGTGGACTTTACTCACCCCTCCACTTT. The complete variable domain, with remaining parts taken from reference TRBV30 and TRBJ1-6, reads SQTIHQWPATLVQPVGSPLSLECTVEGTSNPNLYWYRQAAGRGLQLLFYSVGIGQISSEVPQNLSASRPQDRQFILSSKKLLLSDSGFYLCAWSGLYSPLHFGNGTRLTVT.

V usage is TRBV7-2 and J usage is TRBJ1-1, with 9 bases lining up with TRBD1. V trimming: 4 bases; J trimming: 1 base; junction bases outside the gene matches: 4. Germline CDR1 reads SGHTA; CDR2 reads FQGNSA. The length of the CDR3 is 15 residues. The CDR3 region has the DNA TGTGCCAGCAGCTCCCGGACAGGGGCGAACACTGAAGCTTTCTTT. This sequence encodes CASSSRTGANTEAFF.

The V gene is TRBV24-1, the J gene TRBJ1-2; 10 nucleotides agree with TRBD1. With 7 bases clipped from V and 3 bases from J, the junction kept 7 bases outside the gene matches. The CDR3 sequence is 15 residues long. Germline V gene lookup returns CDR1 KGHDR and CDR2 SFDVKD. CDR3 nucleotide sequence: TGTGCCACCAGCCCGGGACAGGGGCCCGACTATGGCTACACCTTC. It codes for CATSPGQGPDYGYTF.

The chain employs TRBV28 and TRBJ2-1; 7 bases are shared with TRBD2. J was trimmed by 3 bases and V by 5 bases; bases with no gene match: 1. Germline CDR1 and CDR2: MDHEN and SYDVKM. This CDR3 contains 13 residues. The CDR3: CASSRDYYNEQFF. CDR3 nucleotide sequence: TGTGCCAGCAGTCGGGACTACTACAATGAGCAGTTCTTC. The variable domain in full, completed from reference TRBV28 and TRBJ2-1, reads DVKVTQSSRYLVKRTGEKVFLECVQDMDHENMFWYRQDPGLGLRLIYFSYDVKMKEKGDIPEGYSVSREKKERFSLILESASTNQTSMYLCASSRDYYNEQFFGPGTRLTVL.

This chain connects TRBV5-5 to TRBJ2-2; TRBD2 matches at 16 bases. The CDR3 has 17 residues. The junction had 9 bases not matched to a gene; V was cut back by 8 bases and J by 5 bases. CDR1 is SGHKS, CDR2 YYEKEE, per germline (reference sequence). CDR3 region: CASRSGLAGGPTGELFF. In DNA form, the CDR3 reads TGTGCCAGTCGGTCGGGACTAGCGGGAGGGCCGACCGGGGAGCTGTTTTTT.

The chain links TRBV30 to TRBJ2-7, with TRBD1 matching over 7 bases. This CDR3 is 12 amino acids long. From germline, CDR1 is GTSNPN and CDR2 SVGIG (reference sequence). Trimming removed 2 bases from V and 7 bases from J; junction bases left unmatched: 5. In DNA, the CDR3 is TGTGCCTGGAGTCGTCAGGGGGAAGAGCAGTACTTC. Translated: CAWSRQGEEQYF.

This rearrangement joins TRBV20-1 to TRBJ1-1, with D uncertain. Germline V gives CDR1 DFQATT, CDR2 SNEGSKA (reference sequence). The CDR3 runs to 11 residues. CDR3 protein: CSAQRRTEAFF. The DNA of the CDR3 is TGCAGCGCTCAACGGCGGACTGAAGCTTTCTTT.

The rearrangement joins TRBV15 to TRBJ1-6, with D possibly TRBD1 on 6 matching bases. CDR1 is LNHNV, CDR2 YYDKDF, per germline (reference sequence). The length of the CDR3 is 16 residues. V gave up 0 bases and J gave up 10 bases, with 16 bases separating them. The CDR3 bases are TGTGCCACCAGCAGAGATTCGTGGACAGTCGGATCACCCCTCCACTTT. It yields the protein CATSRDSWTVGSPLHF.

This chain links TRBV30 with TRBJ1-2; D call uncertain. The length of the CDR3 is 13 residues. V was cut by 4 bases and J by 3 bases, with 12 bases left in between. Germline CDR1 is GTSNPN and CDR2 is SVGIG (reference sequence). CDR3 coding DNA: TGTGCCTGGAACCGCCAGGCACACTATGGCTACACCTTC. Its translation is CAWNRQAHYGYTF.

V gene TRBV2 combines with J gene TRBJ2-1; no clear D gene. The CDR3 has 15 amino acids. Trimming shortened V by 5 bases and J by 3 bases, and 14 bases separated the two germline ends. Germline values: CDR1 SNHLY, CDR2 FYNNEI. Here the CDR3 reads CASSYRPLGYNEQFF. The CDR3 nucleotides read TGTGCCAGCAGTTACAGACCCCTTGGCTACAATGAGCAGTTCTTC.

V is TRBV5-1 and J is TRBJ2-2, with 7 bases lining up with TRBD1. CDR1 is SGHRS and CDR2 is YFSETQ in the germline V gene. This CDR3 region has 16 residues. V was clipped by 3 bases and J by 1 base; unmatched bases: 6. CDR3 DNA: TGCGCCAGCAGCTCGACAGGGACAAGGAACACCGGGGAGCTGTTTTTT. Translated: CASSSTGTRNTGELFF.

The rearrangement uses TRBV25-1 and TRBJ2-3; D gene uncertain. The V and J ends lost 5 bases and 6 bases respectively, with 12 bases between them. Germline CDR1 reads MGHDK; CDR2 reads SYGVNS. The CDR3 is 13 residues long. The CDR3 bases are TGTGCCAGCAGTATCACCGCCGGGGATACGCAGTATTTT. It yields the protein CASSITAGDTQYF. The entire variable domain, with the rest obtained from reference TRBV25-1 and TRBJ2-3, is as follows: EADIYQTPRYLVIGTGKKITLECSQTMGHDKMYWYQQDPGMELHLIHYSYGVNSTEKGDLSSESTVSRIRTEHFPLTLESARPSHTSQYLCASSITAGDTQYFGPGTRLTVL.

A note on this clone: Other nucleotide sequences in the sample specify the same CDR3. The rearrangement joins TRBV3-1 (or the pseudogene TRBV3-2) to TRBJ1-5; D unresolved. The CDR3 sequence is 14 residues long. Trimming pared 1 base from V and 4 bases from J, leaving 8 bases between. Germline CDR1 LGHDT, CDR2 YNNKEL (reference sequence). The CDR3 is CASSQGGGNQPQHF. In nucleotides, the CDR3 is TGTGCCAGCAGCCAAGGAGGCGGGAATCAGCCCCAGCATTTT.

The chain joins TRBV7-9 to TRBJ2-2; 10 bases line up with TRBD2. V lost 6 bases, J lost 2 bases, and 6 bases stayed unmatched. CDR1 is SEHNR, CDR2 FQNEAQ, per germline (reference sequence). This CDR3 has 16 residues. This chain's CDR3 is CASSSRTSGNTGELFF. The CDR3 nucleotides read TGTGCCAGCAGTTCCAGGACTAGCGGTAACACCGGGGAGCTGTTTTTT.

For the CDR3, the DNA is TGTGCCAGCGTCACAGGGGGCGCGGACACCGGGGAGCTGTTTTTT. Amino acids: CASVTGGADTGELFF. The chain has TRBV6-5 and TRBJ2-2, with 9 bases identical to TRBD1. The germline gives CDR1 MNHEY, CDR2 SVGAGI. The CDR3 spans 15 residues. The junction had 7 bases not matched to a gene; V was cut back by 8 bases and J by 3 bases.

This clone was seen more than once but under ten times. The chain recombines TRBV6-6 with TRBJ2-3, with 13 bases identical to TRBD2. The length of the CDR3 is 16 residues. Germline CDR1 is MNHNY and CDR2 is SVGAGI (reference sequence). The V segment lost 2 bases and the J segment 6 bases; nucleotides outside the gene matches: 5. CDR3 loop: CASSYGGTSGTDTQYF. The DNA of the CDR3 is TGTGCCAGCAGTTACGGCGGGACTAGCGGGACGGATACGCAGTATTTT.

In DNA, the CDR3 is TGCGCCAGCAGCCAAGATGACATCGGGGAGCTGTTTTTT. Amino acid sequence: CASSQDDIGELFF. The chain has TRBV4-3 and TRBJ2-2; D is undetermined. CDR3 length: 13 residues. Trimming took off 0 bases at V and 7 bases at J, with 6 bases between the two ends. Germline V lookup: CDR1 LGHNA, CDR2 YSLEER.